Listed below are T cell receptor beta chains from one sample, sequenced in a study of PD-1 blockade in mismatch repair-deficient tumors. Generated by immunoSEQ multiplex PCR, the TCRdb table keeps only in-frame clones and is missing some. The data show around 100,000 clones, over 65% seen once. This sample comprised peripheral blood, obtained 36 weeks after starting pembrolizumab. The origin of the receptors is an adult with mismatch repair-deficient cancer. CDR3s include the opening cysteine and the closing phenylalanine or tryptophan. D genes are given only for firm matches. The size of a clone is reported for some rows only, either as once, few or many, or as a class for expanded clones.

V gene: TRBV7-2; clone size: NA; J gene: TRBJ2-1; D gene: TRBD2; CDR3 DNA: TGTGCCAGCAGCTTTTCTAGCGGGACTCCAGGGGGGCAGTTCTTC; CDR3 protein: CASSFSSGTPGGQFF
V gene: TRBV7-9; clone size: NA; J gene: TRBJ2-2; D gene: TRBD2; CDR3 DNA: TGTGCCAGCAGCTTACTAGCGGGAGTCACCGGGGAGCTGTTTTTT; CDR3 protein: CASSLLAGVTGELFF
V gene: TRBV27; clone size: NA; J gene: TRBJ1-4; D gene: NA; CDR3 DNA: TGTGCCAGCAGTTTATCCGGGACGAGAGGGGAAAAACTGTTTTTT; CDR3 protein: CASSLSGTRGEKLFF
V gene: TRBV18; clone size: NA; J gene: TRBJ2-7; D gene: NA; CDR3 DNA: TGTGCCAGCTCACCTCGAGGTAGAGGCGGATCCTACGAGCAGTACTTC; CDR3 protein: CASSPRGRGGSYEQYF
V gene: TRBV18; clone size: NA; J gene: TRBJ1-3; D gene: TRBD1; CDR3 DNA: TGTGCCAGCGAGAGGGACAGGGGAAACACCATATATTTT; CDR3 protein: CASERDRGNTIYF
V gene: TRBV16; clone size: NA; J gene: TRBJ2-3; D gene: NA; CDR3 DNA: TGTGCCAGCAGCCTGAACAGGGGCACAGATACGCAGTATTTT; CDR3 protein: CASSLNRGTDTQYF
V gene: TRBV10-3; clone size: NA; J gene: TRBJ2-4; D gene: TRBD1; CDR3 DNA: TGTGCCATCGCCGGGACAGGGGGATTCAAAAACATTCAGTACTTC; CDR3 protein: CAIAGTGGFKNIQYF
V gene: TRBV5-1; clone size: NA; J gene: TRBJ1-3; D gene: TRBD1; CDR3 DNA: TGCGCCAGCAGCTTCGGACAGGGAGGAAACACCATATATTTT; CDR3 protein: CASSFGQGGNTIYF
V gene: TRBV9; clone size: NA; J gene: TRBJ2-7; D gene: NA; CDR3 DNA: TGTGCCAGCAGCGTAGGCCCGGGCGCTAGCGCCAACCTGGAGCAGTACTTC; CDR3 protein: CASSVGPGASANLEQYF
V gene: TRBV9; clone size: NA; J gene: TRBJ1-3; D gene: NA; CDR3 DNA: TGTGCCAGCAGCGTAGACAGGCAGTTCGCCGGAAACACCATATATTTT; CDR3 protein: CASSVDRQFAGNTIYF
V gene: TRBV18; clone size: NA; J gene: TRBJ2-1; D gene: TRBD2; CDR3 DNA: TGTGCCAGCTCACCCGGGGTAGCGGGAGTCAGTGAGCAGTTCTTC; CDR3 protein: CASSPGVAGVSEQFF
V gene: TRBV7-2; clone size: NA; J gene: TRBJ1-3; D gene: TRBD1; CDR3 DNA: TGTGCCAGCAGCGCACAGCCACAGGGGATCACTGGAAACACCATATATTTT; CDR3 protein: CASSAQPQGITGNTIYF
V gene: TRBV6-6; clone size: once; J gene: TRBJ2-7; D gene: TRBD1; CDR3 DNA: TGTGCCAGCAGCCCGGGACAGGGAACCTACGAGCAGTACTTC; CDR3 protein: CASSPGQGTYEQYF
V gene: TRBV5-6; clone size: NA; J gene: TRBJ2-3; D gene: NA; CDR3 DNA: TGTGCCAGCAGCTTGGGGGGTCCGGATACGCAGTATTTT; CDR3 protein: CASSLGGPDTQYF
V gene: TRBV29-1; clone size: NA; J gene: TRBJ2-3; D gene: TRBD2; CDR3 DNA: TGCAGCGCCCCCATAGCGGGAGGGCCGGGGGATACGCAGTATTTT; CDR3 protein: CSAPIAGGPGDTQYF
V gene: TRBV2; clone size: NA; J gene: TRBJ1-1; D gene: NA; CDR3 DNA: TGTGCCAGCAGTGAACAGAACACTGAAGCTTTCTTT; CDR3 protein: CASSEQNTEAFF
V gene: TRBV7-9; clone size: NA; J gene: TRBJ2-1; D gene: TRBD2; CDR3 DNA: TGTGCCAGCAGCCGGCTACTAGCGGTTACCTACAATGAGCAGTTCTTC; CDR3 protein: CASSRLLAVTYNEQFF
V gene: TRBV13; clone size: NA; J gene: TRBJ1-1; D gene: TRBD1; CDR3 DNA: TGTGCCAGCAGCTTGTACAGGGGGAACACTGAAGCTTTCTTT; CDR3 protein: CASSLYRGNTEAFF
V gene: TRBV6-5; clone size: NA; J gene: TRBJ2-7; D gene: NA; CDR3 DNA: TGTGCCAGCAGTGAAAGGTGGGGGACCTACGAGCAGTACTTC; CDR3 protein: CASSERWGTYEQYF
V gene: TRBV10-3; clone size: NA; J gene: TRBJ2-1; D gene: NA; CDR3 DNA: TGTGCCATCAGTGAAAACGGCCCCTCCTACAATGAGCAGTTCTTC; CDR3 protein: CAISENGPSYNEQFF
V gene: TRBV13; clone size: NA; J gene: TRBJ1-2; D gene: NA; CDR3 DNA: TGTGCCAGCAGCACAATGTCTAACTATGGCTACACCTTC; CDR3 protein: CASSTMSNYGYTF
V gene: TRBV18; clone size: NA; J gene: TRBJ2-3; D gene: NA; CDR3 DNA: TGTGCCAGCTCACCACCATTTGGTGACCCCTATCACTCTAGCACAGATACGCAGTATTTT; CDR3 protein: CASSPPFGDPYHSSTDTQYF
V gene: TRBV27; clone size: NA; J gene: TRBJ2-5; D gene: NA; CDR3 DNA: TGTGCCAGCAGTACGATGACAGCTAACCAAGAGACCCAGTACTTC; CDR3 protein: CASSTMTANQETQYF
V gene: TRBV5-1; clone size: NA; J gene: TRBJ2-7; D gene: TRBD2; CDR3 DNA: TGCGCCAGCAGCGCCTATGAGGCGCGGGGGGAGCAGTACTTC; CDR3 protein: CASSAYEARGEQYF
V gene: TRBV2; clone size: NA; J gene: TRBJ2-1; D gene: TRBD2; CDR3 DNA: TGTGCCAGCAAACCTACTAGCGGGAGGACCAATGAGCAGTTCTTC; CDR3 protein: CASKPTSGRTNEQFF
V gene: TRBV4-2; clone size: NA; J gene: TRBJ2-1; D gene: NA; CDR3 DNA: TGTGCCAGCAGAAAGGCTGATGTCGAGCGGCGAAGCTCCTACAATGAGCAGTTCTTC; CDR3 protein: CASRKADVERRSSYNEQFF
V gene: TRBV9; clone size: NA; J gene: TRBJ1-5; D gene: TRBD1; CDR3 DNA: TGTGCCAGCAGCCCGCGAGGACAGGTCTCGGTCCAGCCCCAGCATTTT; CDR3 protein: CASSPRGQVSVQPQHF
V gene: TRBV6-5; clone size: few; J gene: TRBJ2-7; D gene: NA; CDR3 DNA: TGTGCCAGCAGTGATGGTACAGGGTTGAACTTC; CDR3 protein: CASSDGTGLNF
V gene: TRBV7-3; clone size: NA; J gene: TRBJ2-7; D gene: NA; CDR3 DNA: TGTGCCAGCAGCCGCACAGGGAGCAGCTCCTACGAGCAGTACTTC; CDR3 protein: CASSRTGSSSYEQYF
V gene: TRBV9; clone size: NA; J gene: TRBJ2-7; D gene: NA; CDR3 DNA: TGTGCCAGCAGCGTAGGGATAGGGGTTGGCTACGAGCAGTACTTC; CDR3 protein: CASSVGIGVGYEQYF
V gene: TRBV6-6; clone size: NA; J gene: TRBJ1-5; D gene: NA; CDR3 DNA: TGTGCCAGCACCTACGAACTGGGGGGTCAGCCCCAGCATTTT; CDR3 protein: CASTYELGGQPQHF
V gene: TRBV18; clone size: NA; J gene: TRBJ1-1; D gene: TRBD1; CDR3 DNA: TGTGCCAGCTCACCGACAGGGGCTACTGAAGCTTTCTTT; CDR3 protein: CASSPTGATEAFF
V gene: TRBV14; clone size: few; J gene: TRBJ2-7; D gene: NA; CDR3 DNA: TGTCTCTCTCTCGAGCAGTACTTC; CDR3 protein: CLSLEQYF
V gene: TRBV5-1; clone size: NA; J gene: TRBJ1-4; D gene: NA; CDR3 DNA: TGCGCCAGCAGCTTGGATCGTCGAGCGGATGAAAAACTGTTTTTT; CDR3 protein: CASSLDRRADEKLFF
V gene: TRBV5-6; clone size: NA; J gene: TRBJ2-7; D gene: NA; CDR3 DNA: TGTGCCAGCAGCTTGGTGCCAGGACTGGACGAGCAGTACTTC; CDR3 protein: CASSLVPGLDEQYF
V gene: TRBV19; clone size: NA; J gene: TRBJ2-1; D gene: TRBD1; CDR3 DNA: TGTGCCAGTAGCCGAGACAGGGATGTGTTCAATGAGCAGTTCTTC; CDR3 protein: CASSRDRDVFNEQFF
V gene: TRBV7-2; clone size: NA; J gene: TRBJ2-7; D gene: TRBD2; CDR3 DNA: TGTGCCAGCAGCTTAGGGGGACTAGCGGGAGACGAGCAGTACTTC; CDR3 protein: CASSLGGLAGDEQYF
V gene: TRBV10-3; clone size: few; J gene: TRBJ1-1; D gene: NA; CDR3 DNA: TGTGCCATCAGTGAGTCGACTCGCAACACTGAAGCTTTCTTT; CDR3 protein: CAISESTRNTEAFF
V gene: TRBV19; clone size: NA; J gene: TRBJ2-7; D gene: TRBD1; CDR3 DNA: TGTGCCAGTAGTAAACCCGGGACAGGGAACAGCGAGCAGTACTTC; CDR3 protein: CASSKPGTGNSEQYF
V gene: TRBV18; clone size: NA; J gene: TRBJ2-7; D gene: NA; CDR3 DNA: TGTGCCAGCTCACCTAGCGGAGACTACGAGCAGTACTTC; CDR3 protein: CASSPSGDYEQYF
V gene: TRBV14; clone size: NA; J gene: TRBJ2-3; D gene: TRBD2; CDR3 DNA: TGTGCCAGCAGCCATGCGGGAGCCGATACGCAGTATTTT; CDR3 protein: CASSHAGADTQYF
V gene: TRBV11-2; clone size: NA; J gene: TRBJ2-1; D gene: TRBD2; CDR3 DNA: TGTGCCAGCACCCGGGGGACTAGCGGCAGGGGTGAGCAGTTCTTC; CDR3 protein: CASTRGTSGRGEQFF
V gene: TRBV29-1; clone size: NA; J gene: TRBJ1-2; D gene: TRBD1; CDR3 DNA: TGCAGCGTTGGGGACAGTACGAGCTATGGCTACACCTTC; CDR3 protein: CSVGDSTSYGYTF
V gene: TRBV27; clone size: NA; J gene: TRBJ2-1; D gene: NA; CDR3 DNA: TGTGCCACCTCGGGGCAGCCAGGAACCAATGAGCAGTTCTTC; CDR3 protein: CATSGQPGTNEQFF
V gene: TRBV7-2; clone size: NA; J gene: TRBJ2-7; D gene: NA; CDR3 DNA: TGTGCCAGCAGCTTACCCCGGGGGTCTAGCAGGGACGAGCAGTACTTC; CDR3 protein: CASSLPRGSSRDEQYF
V gene: TRBV2; clone size: NA; J gene: TRBJ2-1; D gene: TRBD2; CDR3 DNA: TGTGCCACCAGATCCGGGACTAGCTCCTACAATGAGCAGTTCTTC; CDR3 protein: CATRSGTSSYNEQFF
V gene: TRBV30; clone size: once; J gene: TRBJ2-7; D gene: NA; CDR3 DNA: TGTGCCTGGAGGACGGGCAGGAGCTCCTACGAGCAGTACTTC; CDR3 protein: CAWRTGRSSYEQYF
V gene: TRBV7-3; clone size: NA; J gene: TRBJ2-1; D gene: TRBD2; CDR3 DNA: TGTGCCAGCAGCCCTATTCTAGCGGGGGTCAATGAGCAGTTCTTC; CDR3 protein: CASSPILAGVNEQFF
V gene: TRBV18; clone size: few; J gene: TRBJ1-5; D gene: NA; CDR3 DNA: TGTGCCAGCTCACCAACAAGACAGGAGAATCAGCCCCAGCATTTT; CDR3 protein: CASSPTRQENQPQHF
V gene: TRBV27; clone size: NA; J gene: TRBJ1-2; D gene: NA; CDR3 DNA: TGTGCCAGCAGTTTTACCCGTGACGGGAATGGCTACACCTTC; CDR3 protein: CASSFTRDGNGYTF
V gene: TRBV6-5; clone size: NA; J gene: TRBJ2-7; D gene: NA; CDR3 DNA: TGTGCCAGCAGCTCCCTGTCTCGGAACTACGAGCAGTACTTC; CDR3 protein: CASSSLSRNYEQYF
V gene: TRBV29-1; clone size: NA; J gene: TRBJ1-1; D gene: TRBD1; CDR3 DNA: TGCAGCGTTGAAGACGTGGGACAGGGAACTGAAGCTTTCTTT; CDR3 protein: CSVEDVGQGTEAFF
V gene: TRBV30; clone size: NA; J gene: TRBJ2-1; D gene: TRBD2; CDR3 DNA: TGTGCCTGGAGCTTAGCGGGTCCCTACAATGAGCAGTTCTTC; CDR3 protein: CAWSLAGPYNEQFF
V gene: TRBV18; clone size: NA; J gene: TRBJ2-3; D gene: TRBD1; CDR3 DNA: TGTGCCAGCTCACCTTCGGTCCCGGGACAGGGGGATACGCAGTATTTT; CDR3 protein: CASSPSVPGQGDTQYF
V gene: TRBV14; clone size: once; J gene: TRBJ2-2; D gene: TRBD2; CDR3 DNA: TGTGCCAGCAGCCCACTTCTAGCGGGAGACACCGGGGAGCTGTTTTTT; CDR3 protein: CASSPLLAGDTGELFF
V gene: TRBV27; clone size: NA; J gene: TRBJ1-2; D gene: TRBD1; CDR3 DNA: TGTGCCAGCAGTCCCAGGGGGACAGGTTATGGCTACACCTTC; CDR3 protein: CASSPRGTGYGYTF
V gene: TRBV5-1; clone size: few; J gene: TRBJ2-7; D gene: NA; CDR3 DNA: TGCGCCAGCAGCTTGAGGGCGGGAACAGGGACCGAGCAGTACTTC; CDR3 protein: CASSLRAGTGTEQYF
V gene: TRBV5-1; clone size: NA; J gene: TRBJ2-3; D gene: NA; CDR3 DNA: TGCGCCAGCAGCTTGCCAGATAGCACAGATACGCAGTATTTT; CDR3 protein: CASSLPDSTDTQYF